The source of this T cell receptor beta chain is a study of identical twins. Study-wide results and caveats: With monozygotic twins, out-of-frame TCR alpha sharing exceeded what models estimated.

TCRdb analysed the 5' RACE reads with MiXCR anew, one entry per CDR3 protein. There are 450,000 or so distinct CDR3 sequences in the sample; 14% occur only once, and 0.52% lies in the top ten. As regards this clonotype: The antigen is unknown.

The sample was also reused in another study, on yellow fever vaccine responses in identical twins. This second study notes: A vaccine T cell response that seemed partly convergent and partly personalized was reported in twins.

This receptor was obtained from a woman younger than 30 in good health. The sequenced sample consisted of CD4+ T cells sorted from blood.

CDR3 region: CSASRRVLGELFF. In nucleotides, the CDR3 is TGCAGTGCTAGTCGAAGGGTGCTGGGGGAACTGTTTTTT. The chain is built from TRBV20-1 and TRBJ1-4; D may be TRBD1 (5 bases). Trimming stripped 3 bases from V and 12 bases from J, with 17 bases between. The CDR3 loop spans 13 amino acids. The germline V gene has CDR1 DFQATT and CDR2 SNEGSKA (reference sequence).